The present T cell receptor (beta chain) was sequenced within a study of blood T cell repertoires in COVID-19. Study overall: Samples came from the United States, Italy and Spain, spanning acute and convalescent COVID-19. PBMCs, B-cell-depleted T cells, or T cells were the source of the cDNA or gDNA that made up the material.

Original data processing: The authors estimated nucleated cell counts from reference gene primer amplification. Assay: immunoSEQ multiplex PCR; the TCRdb copy retains only in-frame clones and omits some. The V and J calls and the clone size are those of that table, but D and trimming were determined from the DNA. The sample lists about 220,000 clones, 80% occurring once. The V gene's germline CDR1 is LNHDA and CDR2 SQIVND (reference sequence). V dropped 4 bases and J dropped 5; count of bases not matched to a gene: 9. There are 15 residues in the CDR3. This rearrangement joins TRBV19 to TRBJ2-5; 8 nucleotides match TRBD2. The receptor comes from a human donor in a cohort sampled during active COVID-19. Material: peripheral blood. As DNA, the CDR3 is TGTGCCAGTAGTAGCCCAGGTAGCGGGGTGGAGACCCAGTACTTC. This sequence encodes CASSSPGSGVETQYF. The entire variable domain, with the rest obtained from reference TRBV19 and TRBJ2-5, is as follows: DGGITQSPKYLFRKEGQNVTLSCEQNLNHDAMYWYRQDPGQGLRLIYYSQIVNDFQKGDIAEGYSVSREKKESFPLTVTSAQKNPTAFYLCASSSPGSGVETQYFGPGTRLLVL.